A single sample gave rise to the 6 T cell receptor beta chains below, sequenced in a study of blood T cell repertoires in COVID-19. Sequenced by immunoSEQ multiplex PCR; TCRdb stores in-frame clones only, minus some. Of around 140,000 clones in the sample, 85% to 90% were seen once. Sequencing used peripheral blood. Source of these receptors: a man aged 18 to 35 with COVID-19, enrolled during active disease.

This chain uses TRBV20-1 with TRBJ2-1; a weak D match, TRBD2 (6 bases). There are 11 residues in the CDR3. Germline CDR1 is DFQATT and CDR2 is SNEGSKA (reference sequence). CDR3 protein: CSSGLYNEQFF. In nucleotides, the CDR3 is TGCAGCTCGGGACTCTACAATGAGCAGTTCTTC.

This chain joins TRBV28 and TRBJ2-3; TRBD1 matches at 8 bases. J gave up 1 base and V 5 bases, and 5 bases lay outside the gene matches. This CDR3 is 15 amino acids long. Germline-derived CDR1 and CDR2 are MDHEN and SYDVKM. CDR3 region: CASSPRDRRTDTQYF. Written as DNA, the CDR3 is TGTGCCAGCAGTCCTAGGGACAGGCGCACAGATACGCAGTATTTT. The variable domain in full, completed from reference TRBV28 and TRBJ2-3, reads DVKVTQSSRYLVKRTGEKVFLECVQDMDHENMFWYRQDPGLGLRLIYFSYDVKMKEKGDIPEGYSVSREKKERFSLILESASTNQTSMYLCASSPRDRRTDTQYFGPGTRLTVL.

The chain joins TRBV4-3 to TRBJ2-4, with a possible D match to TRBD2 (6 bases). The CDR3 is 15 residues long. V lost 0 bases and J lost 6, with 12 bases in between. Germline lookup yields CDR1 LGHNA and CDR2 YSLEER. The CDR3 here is CASSQDLRGGNIQYF. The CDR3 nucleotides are TGCGCCAGCAGCCAAGATCTAAGGGGAGGAAACATTCAGTACTTC.

CDR3 coding DNA: TGTGCCAGCAGCCCCCAGGGCAGGGGCTCCTACGAGCAGTACTTC. Translated: CASSPQGRGSYEQYF. This chain joins TRBV5-6 and TRBJ2-7; D is possibly TRBD1 (6 bases). The germline V gene encodes CDR1 SGHDT and CDR2 YYEEEE. V lost 4 bases and J lost 0, with 14 bases in between. The length of the CDR3 is 15 residues.

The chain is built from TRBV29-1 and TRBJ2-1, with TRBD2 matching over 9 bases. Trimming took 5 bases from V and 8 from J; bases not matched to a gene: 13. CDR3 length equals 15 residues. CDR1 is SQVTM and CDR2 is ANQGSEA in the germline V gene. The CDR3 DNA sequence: TGCAGCGTTTCCTTTCTTGGGACTAGCAAATATGAGCAGTTCTTC. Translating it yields CSVSFLGTSKYEQFF.

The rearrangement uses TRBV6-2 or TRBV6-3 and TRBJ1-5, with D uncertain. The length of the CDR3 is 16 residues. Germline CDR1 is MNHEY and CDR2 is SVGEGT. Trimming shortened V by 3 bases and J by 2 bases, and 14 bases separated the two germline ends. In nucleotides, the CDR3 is TGTGCCAGCAGTTATGGGAGCTCGTGGGGCAATCAGCCCCAGCATTTT. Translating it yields CASSYGSSWGNQPQHF.